This T cell receptor beta chain was observed in a study of blood T cell repertoires in COVID-19. Background on the study: Samples came from the United States, Italy and Spain, spanning acute and convalescent COVID-19.

Generated by immunoSEQ multiplex PCR, the TCRdb table keeps only in-frame clones and is missing some. The table shows around 250,000 clones, with over 75% occurring only once. The V end lost 1 base, the J end lost 0 bases, and 13 bases lay between the germline ends. CDR1 is LGHNA and CDR2 is YNFKEQ in the germline V gene. The CDR3 has 17 residues. The cohort comprised adults aged 18 to 89 years residing in 20 to 30 US areas. The receptor comes from a woman aged 40 to 50 who had been exposed to COVID-19. V and J are TRBV4-2 and TRBJ1-3, with D unclear. Sequences were obtained from PBMCs or T cells enriched from blood (not recorded which). CDR3 loop: CASSQGGLQSSGNTIYF. The CDR3 DNA is TGTGCCAGCAGCCAAGGTGGGCTTCAGAGCTCTGGAAACACCATATATTTT.